This T cell receptor beta chain was found in a study of identical twins. This clonotype was found once. Trimming took off 6 bases at V and 7 bases at J, with 22 bases between the two ends. Germline assignment: CDR1 DFQATT and CDR2 SNEGSKA (reference sequence). The CDR3 has 14 residues. TCRdb re-analysed the 5' RACE reads in MiXCR, keeping a single row per CDR3 protein. Here the sample spans around 1.7 million distinct CDR3 sequences, about 30% being singletons. This TCR was recovered from a newborn girl in good health. Specimen: cord blood. The V call is TRBV20-1, the J call TRBJ2-7; D possibly corresponds to TRBD2 (7 bases). The CDR3 nucleotides read TGCAGTGCCTACAGGGCGGGAGTTCGCAATGAGCAGTACTTC. It specifies CSAYRAGVRNEQYF.